The TCR beta chain described here comes from a study of blood T cell repertoires in COVID-19. Turning to the study itself: Spain, Italy and the United States supplied samples that represented acute and convalescent COVID-19.

J was trimmed by 4 bases and V by 8 bases; bases with no gene match: 5. The CDR3 runs to 12 residues. Germline V gene data show CDR1 as SQVTM and CDR2 as ANQGSEA. Using immunoSEQ multiplex PCR, the repertoire was profiled, and TCRdb retains in-frame clones only, with some absent. The table includes roughly 120,000 clones, less than 90% detected once. This clone came up a few times. The TCR sequence derives from a man aged 65-85 years who had recovered from COVID-19. The gene calls are TRBV29-1 and TRBJ2-3; 8 bases are shared with TRBD1. The sequenced sample was peripheral blood. The CDR3 loop reads CSTRQGPDTQYF. The CDR3 DNA reads TGCAGCACAAGACAGGGGCCAGATACGCAGTATTTT.